Below, 8 T cell receptor beta chains from the same sample are listed, as sequenced in a study of blood T cells in healthy people across ages. The authors ran a second PCR of 7 to 11 cycles using a sample-barcoded 5' primer and a J-beta primer mix. Each CDR3 protein is one row after TCRdb ran MiXCR on the 5' RACE reads. The sample carries some 700,000 distinct CDR3 sequences, roughly 43% recorded once. The sequenced sample was blood. The receptors stem from a woman in her fifties or sixties in good health.

In its sample, this clonotype was seen a few times. The chain uses TRBV20-1 and TRBJ2-1; 11 positions match TRBD2. There are 17 residues in the CDR3. Germline-derived CDR1 and CDR2 are DFQATT and SNEGSKA (reference sequence). Trimming at V came to 0 bases and at J to 2 bases, leaving 6 bases not matched to a gene. The DNA for the CDR3 is TGCAGTGCTAGAGATTGGGGTAGCGGGGGGGCCTACAATGAGCAGTTCTTC. Its protein is CSARDWGSGGAYNEQFF.

The sample holds a few counts of this clonotype. The chain employs TRBV2 and TRBJ1-1; weak D call: TRBD1 (6 bases). This CDR3 contains 17 residues. Germline V gene data show CDR1 as SNHLY and CDR2 as FYNNEI. V gave up 0 bases and J gave up 3 bases, with 17 bases separating them. In nucleotides, the CDR3 is TGTGCCAGCAGTGAAGCAGCCTACAGGGAGCGGGACACTGAAGCTTTCTTT. Translation gives CASSEAAYRERDTEAFF.

Regarding this clonotype: It may be a read error: a sequence one base away is much more abundant. The chain joins TRBV21-1 to TRBJ2-5; no DNA check was done on the table's D call, TRBD1. TRBV21-1 is tagged as a pseudogene. CDR3 length equals 17 residues. The CDR3, as DNA: TGTGCCAGCAGCAAAGAAGGGGGACAGGGGGCTAAGAATGAGCAGTACTTC. Its protein is CASSKEGGQGAKNEQYF.

The chain couples TRBV12-3 or TRBV12-4 to TRBJ2-1, with 8 bases matching TRBD2. The CDR3 runs to 15 residues. The J segment lost 3 bases and the V segment lost 5 bases, leaving 6 bases of the junction unmatched. The chain's CDR3 is CASSPREGRYNEQFF. The CDR3 DNA sequence: TGTGCCAGCAGTCCACGGGAGGGCCGCTACAATGAGCAGTTCTTC.

V usage is TRBV14 and J usage is TRBJ1-3; D is ambiguous. V lost 3 bases and J lost 7, with 16 bases in between. The CDR3 is made up of 15 amino acids. Germline lookup yields CDR1 SGHDN and CDR2 FVKESK. The CDR3 here is CASSQYRSFSNTIYF. The CDR3 region has the DNA TGTGCCAGCAGCCAGTACCGGTCCTTTTCGAACACCATATATTTT.

This sequence joins TRBV5-1 and TRBJ1-2; a weak D match, TRBD1 (6 bases). CDR1 SGHRS and CDR2 YFSETQ come from the germline V gene. Trimming took off 4 bases at V and 4 bases at J, with 11 bases between the two ends. The CDR3 spans 13 residues. The CDR3: CASSRTESYGYTF. The CDR3 DNA sequence: TGCGCCAGCAGCCGGACAGAGAGCTATGGCTACACCTTC.

This sequence joins TRBV3-1 and TRBJ1-5; D may be TRBD1 (5 bases). This CDR3 is 14 amino acids long. With 3 bases removed from V and 3 bases from J, the gap between germline ends came to 9 bases. Germline loops: CDR1 LGHDT, CDR2 YNNKEL (reference sequence). CDR3 nucleotides: TGTGCCAGCAGCCAGAGGGGACCCAATCAGCCCCAGCATTTT. Encoded protein: CASSQRGPNQPQHF.

The CDR3 nucleotides are TGCGCCAGCAGCCAAGAGGCTTTCTACAATGAGCAGTTCTTC. Protein: CASSQEAFYNEQFF. J is TRBJ2-1 and V is TRBV4-3; D gene ambiguous. CDR1 and CDR2 from the germline V gene are LGHNA and YSLEER. The CDR3 has 14 amino acids. Deletions cut 0 bases from V and 3 bases from J, with 6 bases between.